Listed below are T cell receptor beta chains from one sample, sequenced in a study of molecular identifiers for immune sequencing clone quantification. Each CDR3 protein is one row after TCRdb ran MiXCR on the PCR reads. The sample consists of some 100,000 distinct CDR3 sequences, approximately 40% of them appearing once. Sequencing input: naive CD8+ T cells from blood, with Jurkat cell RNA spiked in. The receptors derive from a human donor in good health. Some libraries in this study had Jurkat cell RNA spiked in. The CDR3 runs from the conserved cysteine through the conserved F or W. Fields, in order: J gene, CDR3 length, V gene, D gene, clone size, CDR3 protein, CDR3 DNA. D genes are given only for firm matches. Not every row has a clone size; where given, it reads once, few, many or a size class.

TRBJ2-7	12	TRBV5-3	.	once	CASSLGPNEQYF	TGTGCCAGCAGCCTTGGACCTAACGAGCAGTACTTC
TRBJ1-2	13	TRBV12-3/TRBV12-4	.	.	CASSLRSNYGYTF	TGTGCCAGCAGCCTAAGGTCCAACTATGGCTACACCTTC
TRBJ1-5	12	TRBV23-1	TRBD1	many	CASSQRTGGWHF	TGCGCCAGCAGTCAGAGGACAGGGGGGTGGCATTTT
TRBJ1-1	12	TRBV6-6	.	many	CASSYDRLRLFF	TGTGCCAGCAGCTACGACAGACTCCGTTTGTTCTTT
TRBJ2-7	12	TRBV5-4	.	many	CASSLEGGEQYF	TGTGCCAGCAGCTTGGAGGGTGGAGAGCAGTACTTC
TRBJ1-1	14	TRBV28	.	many	CASSFLWEYTEAFF	TGTGCCAGCAGTTTCCTTTGGGAGTACACTGAAGCTTTCTTT
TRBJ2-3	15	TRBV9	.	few	CASSVELWGGDTQYF	TGTGCCAGCAGCGTAGAGTTGTGGGGTGGAGATACGCAGTATTTT
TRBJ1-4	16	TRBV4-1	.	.	CASSQDGRRLGEKLFF	TGCGCCAGCAGCCAAGATGGAAGGAGGTTAGGTGAAAAACTGTTTTTT
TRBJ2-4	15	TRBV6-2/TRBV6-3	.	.	CASSSSSVAKNIQYF	TGTGCCAGCAGCTCTTCCTCGGTAGCCAAAAACATTCAGTACTTC
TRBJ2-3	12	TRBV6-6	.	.	CASSEPSDTQYF	TGTGCCAGCAGCGAGCCTTCAGATACGCAGTATTTT
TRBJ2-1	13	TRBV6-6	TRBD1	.	CASSQTGVNEQFF	TGTGCCAGCAGCCAAACAGGGGTCAATGAGCAGTTCTTC
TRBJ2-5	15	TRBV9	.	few	CASSVVNGIQETQYF	TGTGCCAGCAGCGTAGTCAACGGGATCCAAGAGACCCAGTACTTC
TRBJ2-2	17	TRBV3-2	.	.	CASSPHSGTPDTGELFF	TGTGCCAGCAGCCCCCACTCCGGGACACCAGACACCGGGGAGCTGTTTTTT
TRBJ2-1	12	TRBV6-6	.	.	CASSYEGDEQFF	TGTGCCAGCAGTTACGAGGGGGATGAGCAGTTCTTC
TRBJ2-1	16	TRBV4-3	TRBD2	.	CASSQAAGVDGNEQIF	TGCGCCAGCAGCCAAGCAGCGGGAGTTGACGGCAATGAGCAGATCTTC
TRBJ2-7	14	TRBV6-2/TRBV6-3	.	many	CASSYSGAPSEQYF	TGTGCCAGCAGTTACTCAGGAGCCCCCTCCGAGCAGTACTTC
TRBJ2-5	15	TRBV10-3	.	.	CAISEGLGTTETQYF	TGTGCCATCAGTGAGGGCCTCGGGACCACGGAGACCCAGTACTTC
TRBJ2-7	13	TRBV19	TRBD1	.	CASGTGGANEQYF	TGTGCCAGTGGGACAGGGGGTGCCAACGAGCAGTACTTC
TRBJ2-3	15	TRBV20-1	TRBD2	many	CSARDLREMLDTQYF	TGCAGTGCTAGAGATCTGCGGGAGATGCTAGATACGCAGTATTTT
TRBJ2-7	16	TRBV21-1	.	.	CASNPPFGAGSYEQYF	.
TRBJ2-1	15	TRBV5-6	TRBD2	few	CASSKVAGVGNEQFF	TGTGCCAGCAGCAAAGTAGCGGGAGTGGGCAATGAGCAGTTCTTC
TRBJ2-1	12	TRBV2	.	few	CASLGGRIEQFF	TGTGCCAGCTTAGGGGGACGGATTGAGCAGTTCTTC
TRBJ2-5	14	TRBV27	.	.	CASSSLAGQETQYF	TGTGCCAGCAGTTCCCTCGCAGGGCAAGAGACCCAGTACTTC
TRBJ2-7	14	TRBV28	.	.	CASYRRGISYEQYF	TGTGCCAGCTACCGACGGGGCATCTCCTACGAGCAGTACTTC
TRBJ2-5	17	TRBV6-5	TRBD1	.	CASSYSTGSYRKATQYF	TGTGCCAGCAGTTACTCGACAGGGTCCTACCGAAAAGCGACCCAGTACTTC
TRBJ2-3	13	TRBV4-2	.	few	CASSTGDTDTQYF	TGTGCCAGCAGCACGGGGGACACAGATACGCAGTATTTT
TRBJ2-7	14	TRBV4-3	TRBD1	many	CASSQGQGAYEQYF	TGCGCCAGCAGCCAGGGACAGGGAGCCTACGAGCAGTACTTC
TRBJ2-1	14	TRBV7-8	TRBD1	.	CASSPGGATNEQFF	TGTGCCAGCAGCCCAGGGGGCGCGACAAATGAGCAGTTCTTC
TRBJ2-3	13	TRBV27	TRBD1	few	CASSLGTGSTQYF	TGTGCCAGCAGTTTAGGGACAGGTTCTACGCAGTATTTT
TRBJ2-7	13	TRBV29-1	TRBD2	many	CSVGRKIAGEQYF	TGCAGCGTTGGTAGGAAGATAGCGGGCGAGCAGTACTTC
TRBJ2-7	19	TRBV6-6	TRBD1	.	CASSYSISPLQGRVYEQYF	TGTGCCAGCAGTTACTCGATCTCCCCACTACAGGGGAGAGTCTACGAGCAGTACTTC
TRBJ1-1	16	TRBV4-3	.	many	CASSQDPGVGASEAFF	TGCGCCAGCAGCCAAGATCCCGGCGTAGGGGCGAGTGAAGCTTTCTTT
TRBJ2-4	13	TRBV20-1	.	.	CSARDIAKNIQYF	TGCAGTGCTAGAGATATAGCCAAAAACATTCAGTACTTC
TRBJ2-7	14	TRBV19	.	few	CASSIRQDSYEQYF	TGTGCCAGTAGTATACGACAGGACTCCTACGAGCAGTACTTC
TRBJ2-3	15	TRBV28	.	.	CASTFLSGPADTQYF	TGTGCCAGCACATTCCTAAGCGGGCCGGCAGATACGCAGTATTTT
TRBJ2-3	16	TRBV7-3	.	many	CASSSTAPIGTDTQYF	TGTGCCAGCAGTTCCACGGCCCCTATTGGGACAGATACGCAGTATTTT
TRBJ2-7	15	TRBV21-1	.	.	CASRLPGTDPYEQYF	TGTGCCAGCAGGCTTCCCGGGACAGATCCCTACGAGCAGTACTTC